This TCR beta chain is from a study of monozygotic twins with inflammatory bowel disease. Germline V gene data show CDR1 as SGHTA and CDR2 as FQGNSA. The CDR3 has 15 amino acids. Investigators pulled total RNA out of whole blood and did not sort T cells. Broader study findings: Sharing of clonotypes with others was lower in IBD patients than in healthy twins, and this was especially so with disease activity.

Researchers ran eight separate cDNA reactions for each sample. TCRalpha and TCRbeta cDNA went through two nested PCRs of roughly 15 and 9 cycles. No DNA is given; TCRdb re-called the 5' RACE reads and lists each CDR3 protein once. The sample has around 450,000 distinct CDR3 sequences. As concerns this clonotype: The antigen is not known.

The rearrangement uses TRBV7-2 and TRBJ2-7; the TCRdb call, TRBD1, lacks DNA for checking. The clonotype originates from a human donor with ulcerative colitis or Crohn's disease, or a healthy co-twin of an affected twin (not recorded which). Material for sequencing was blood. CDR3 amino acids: CASTQGGVLSYEQYF.